These 18 T cell receptor beta chains were all obtained from the same sample, sequenced in a study of CD8 T cell repertoires and HIV-1 epitope variants. Method: immunoSEQ multiplex PCR; TCRdb's copy keeps in-frame clones and lacks some. The table includes over 90,000 clones, almost 75% detected once. The specimen was uncultured baseline CD8+ T cells from peripheral blood mononuclear cells (PBMCs). The receptor source for this set is a male donor with HIV.

This clone was observed a single time. The rearrangement uses TRBV9 and TRBJ1-5; 9 positions match TRBD1. The CDR3 loop spans 14 amino acids. V lost 3 bases and J lost 9; bases outside the gene matches: 7. The V gene's germline CDR1 is SGDLS and CDR2 YYNGEE. The CDR3 loop is CASSAGTGYPPQHF. In DNA form, the CDR3 reads TGTGCCAGCAGCGCCGGGACAGGGTACCCGCCCCAGCATTTT.

The V gene is TRBV6-1, the J gene TRBJ1-6; no reliable D call. Looked up from germline, CDR1 is MNHNS and CDR2 is SASEGT. The CDR3 length is 12 residues. Trimming took off 1 base at V and 10 bases at J, with 5 bases between the two ends. This chain's CDR3 is CASSEGESPLHF. The CDR3 bases are TGTGCCAGCAGTGAAGGGGAGTCACCCCTCCACTTT.

This clone appeared a few times. This sequence joins TRBV7-8 and TRBJ1-2; D might be TRBD1 (6 bases). The CDR3 runs 14 residues. Trimming removed 5 bases at V and 5 bases at J, with 15 bases between. Germline-derived CDR1 and CDR2 are SGHVS and FQNEAQ. DNA of the CDR3: TGTGCCAGCAGCCTTAACAGGGTCGGGTATGGCTACACCTTC. This encodes CASSLNRVGYGYTF.

This CDR3 is CASSRSVGADQPQHF. In DNA form, the CDR3 reads TGTGCCAGCAGCCGCTCTGTGGGGGCGGATCAGCCCCAGCATTTT. The chain is built from TRBV7-9 and TRBJ1-5; D perhaps matches TRBD1 (6 bases). The V gene lost 5 bases and the J gene lost 5 bases, with 16 bases spanning the gap. Germline V lookup: CDR1 SEHNR, CDR2 FQNEAQ (reference sequence). CDR3 length: 15 amino acids.

There are a few counts of this clone. This chain links TRBV28 with TRBJ1-4; TRBD1 aligns across 8 bases. V lost 5 bases to trimming and J lost 3 bases; unmatched junction nucleotides: 5. This CDR3 has 15 residues. CDR1 is MDHEN and CDR2 is SYDVKM in the germline V gene. The CDR3 loop is CASSRDRGANEKLFF. The CDR3 nucleotides read TGTGCCAGCAGTCGCGACAGGGGTGCTAATGAAAAACTGTTTTTT.

The rearrangement joins TRBV19 to TRBJ2-2; a weak D match, TRBD2 (5 bases). V shed 4 bases and J shed 0 bases, with 9 bases lying between them. The CDR3 loop spans 15 amino acids. The V gene's germline CDR1 is LNHDA and CDR2 SQIVND (reference sequence). In DNA, the CDR3 is TGTGCCAGTAGTACATGGGGAGCGAACACCGGGGAGCTGTTTTTT. Amino acids: CASSTWGANTGELFF.

This clone was seen a single time. The chain links TRBV5-4 to TRBJ1-1, with D perhaps matching TRBD1 (6 bases). The CDR3 totals 13 residues. Germline CDR1 is SGHNT and CDR2 is YYREEE (reference sequence). The germline V and J ends were trimmed by 10 bases and 1 base, with 14 bases remaining between them. As DNA, the CDR3 is TGTGCCCTTCTACAGGGACCGAACACTGAAGCTTTCTTT. Residues: CALLQGPNTEAFF.

The chain carries TRBV29-1 and TRBJ1-1, with D perhaps TRBD1 (5 bases). Germline V gene lookup returns CDR1 SQVTM and CDR2 ANQGSEA. CDR3 size: 14 residues. V lost 0 bases and J lost 4, with 12 bases in between. The CDR3 spells CSVEESGSGTEAFF. CDR3 nucleotide sequence: TGCAGCGTTGAAGAGTCAGGGAGTGGCACTGAAGCTTTCTTT.

The gene calls are TRBV7-6 and TRBJ2-3; 9 bases agree with TRBD2. In germline, CDR1 is SGHVS, CDR2 FNYEAQ. The CDR3 length is 18 residues. V dropped 2 bases and J dropped 0; count of bases not matched to a gene: 9. The CDR3 loop is CASSLTAGGRDSTDTQYF. CDR3 nucleotides: TGTGCCAGCAGCTTAACAGCGGGGGGCCGGGATAGCACAGATACGCAGTATTTT.

This clone was observed once. V gene TRBV27 combines with J gene TRBJ1-2; possibly TRBD1 for D (5 bases). The CDR3 loop spans 12 amino acids. V shed 5 bases and J shed 9 bases, with 13 bases lying between them. Germline V lookup: CDR1 MNHEY, CDR2 SMNVEV (reference sequence). CDR3 residues: CASSERGESYTF. CDR3 coding DNA: TGTGCCAGCAGTGAGCGGGGGGAGAGCTACACCTTC.

V usage is TRBV28 and J usage is TRBJ1-4, with TRBD1 matching over 7 bases. V was pared by 5 bases and J by 12 bases, with 12 bases of the junction left unmatched. CDR3 length: 14 residues. Germline V gene sequence: CDR1 MDHEN, CDR2 SYDVKM. CDR3 loop: CASSPVVARGELFF. CDR3 nucleotides: TGTGCCAGCAGTCCGGTTGTGGCCAGGGGGGAACTGTTTTTT.

The chain combines TRBV4-1 with TRBJ1-2, with 7 bases fitting TRBD1. CDR1 MGHRA and CDR2 YSYEKL come from the germline V gene. The CDR3 spans 14 residues. J lost 2 bases, V lost 2 bases, and 2 bases had no gene match. CDR3 sequence: CASSQPGQNYGYTF. The CDR3 nucleotides are TGCGCCAGCAGCCAACCGGGACAGAACTATGGCTACACCTTC.

In this sample, this clone turned up a few times. The V gene is TRBV5-1, the J gene TRBJ1-2; D not certain. Trimming pared 0 bases from V and 8 bases from J, leaving 11 bases between. Germline assignment: CDR1 SGHRS and CDR2 YFSETQ. The CDR3 covers 13 residues. For the CDR3, the DNA is TGCGCCAGCAGCTTGGAAGGTATGGGCGGCTACACCTTC. This sequence encodes CASSLEGMGGYTF.

This chain uses TRBV6-5 with TRBJ2-4; no definite D call. In germline, CDR1 is MNHEY, CDR2 SVGAGI. This CDR3 has 13 residues. With 2 bases removed from V and 2 bases from J, the gap between germline ends came to 4 bases. The CDR3 protein is CASSYGSKNIQYF. The CDR3 DNA follows: TGTGCCAGCAGTTACGGATCCAAAAACATTCAGTACTTC.

The chain recombines TRBV11-2 with TRBJ1-3; D may be TRBD1 (5 bases). Germline V gene data show CDR1 as SGHAT and CDR2 as FQNNGV. The CDR3 has 16 residues. The V end lost 5 bases, the J end lost 0 bases, and 14 bases lay between the germline ends. As DNA, the CDR3 is TGTGCCAGCAGCCGGCAGGGCGTTAACTCTGGAAACACCATATATTTT. It encodes CASSRQGVNSGNTIYF.

The chain is built from TRBV5-6 and TRBJ2-1; 11 bases align to TRBD2. CDR1 is SGHDT, CDR2 YYEEEE, per germline. V lost 0 bases and J lost 2; bases outside the gene matches: 4. The CDR3 has 17 amino acids. CDR3 in DNA: TGTGCCAGCAGCTTGGCTAGCGGGAGGTTCCCCTACAATGAGCAGTTCTTC. This encodes CASSLASGRFPYNEQFF.

This chain links TRBV6-1 with TRBJ2-7; D unresolved. This CDR3 spans 14 amino acids. Germline loops: CDR1 MNHNS, CDR2 SASEGT. Deletions cut 6 bases from V and 0 bases from J, with 12 bases between. CDR3 nucleotides: TGTGCCAGCAGCCCCGAGAATCTCTCCTACGAGCAGTACTTC. It codes for CASSPENLSYEQYF.

The genes are TRBV19 and TRBJ2-6, with unresolved D. From germline, CDR1 is LNHDA and CDR2 SQIVND (reference sequence). The CDR3 spans 13 residues. V lost 3 bases and J 6 bases, leaving 6 bases between the germline ends. CDR3 in DNA: TGTGCCAGTAGTATTCGACAGGCCAACGTCCTGACTTTC. The encoded protein is CASSIRQANVLTF. Full variable domain (rest looked up from reference TRBV19 and TRBJ2-6): DGGITQSPKYLFRKEGQNVTLSCEQNLNHDAMYWYRQDPGQGLRLIYYSQIVNDFQKGDIAEGYSVSREKKESFPLTVTSAQKNPTAFYLCASSIRQANVLTFGAGSRLTVL.